The T cell receptor beta chain described here comes from a study of CD8+CD57+ T cells in acquired aplastic anemia. Profiles of TCR beta VDJ and CDR3 were generated from a genomic DNA template. MiXCR, run by TCRdb on the reads, gives a single entry per CDR3 protein. The sample has a few hundred thousand distinct CDR3 sequences; approximately 58% are singletons. In patients chosen for sequencing, flow cytometry had shown CD8+CD57+ cell expansion. The trim removed 0 bases at V and 5 bases at J, leaving 6 bases unmatched. Germline V gene data show CDR1 as SGDLS and CDR2 as YYNGEE. This CDR3 spans 15 amino acids.

This receptor was obtained from a human donor with aplastic anemia. Sequenced material: sorted CD4+, CD8+, or CD8+CD57+ T cells (not recorded which) from PBMCs. The chain combines TRBV9 with TRBJ2-5, with TRBD1 identical over 8 bases. Here the CDR3 DNA reads TGTGCCAGCAGCGTAGTTGCAGGGGGCGGTGAGACCCAGTACTTC. As protein: CASSVVAGGGETQYF.